The 9 T cell receptor beta chains in this list originate from one sample, sequenced in a study of post-analysis software for immune sequencing data. No antigen has been identified for these receptors. Carried by the TCR beta cDNA libraries were unique molecular identifiers. TCRdb re-called the PCR reads through MiXCR, storing one row per CDR3 protein. The sample holds around 700,000 distinct CDR3 sequences, roughly three fifths seen once. Whole-study results and caveats: Compared with controls, patients had more of five TRBV segments, including TRBV5-6, TRBV5-1 and TRBV20-1.

Material for sequencing was blood. All receptors come from a girl under 10 years old with multiple sclerosis.

The V call is TRBV4-2, the J call TRBJ1-5, with unresolved D. Trimming removed 0 bases at V and 5 bases at J, with 14 bases between. Per germline, CDR1 LGHNA and CDR2 YNFKEQ. CDR3 length: 16 residues. The CDR3 DNA follows: TGTGCCAGCAGCCAAGATCACTTCTCGGCGGATCAGCCCCAGCATTTT. Translation: CASSQDHFSADQPQHF.

The J gene is TRBJ2-7, the V gene TRBV5-5, with a tentative D call TRBD2 (6 bases). This CDR3 comprises 14 residues. In germline, CDR1 is SGHKS, CDR2 YYEKEE (reference sequence). Trimming took off 0 bases at V and 4 bases at J, with 11 bases between the two ends. The CDR3 loop is CASSLAGDRYEQYF. CDR3 bases: TGTGCCAGCAGCTTGGCGGGGGACCGGTACGAGCAGTACTTC.

The rearrangement links TRBV5-1 to TRBJ2-7; 10 bases fit TRBD2. CDR1 and CDR2 (germline): SGHRS, YFSETQ. Losses at the gene ends were 4 bases for V and 2 bases for J; bases not matched to a gene: 6. The CDR3 covers 15 residues. CDR3 residues: CASSGGLARTYEQYF. The CDR3, as DNA: TGCGCCAGCAGCGGGGGACTAGCGCGAACCTACGAGCAGTACTTC.

The V and J genes are TRBV6-2 or TRBV6-3 and TRBJ1-2, with unresolved D. The length of the CDR3 is 13 residues. CDR1 is MNHEY and CDR2 is SVGEGT in the germline V gene. V was cut by 4 bases and J by 8 bases, with 14 bases left in between. The DNA of the CDR3 is TGTGCCAGCAGTTCCCGGACTTTGATCGGCTACACCTTC. This encodes CASSSRTLIGYTF.

J is TRBJ2-2 and V is TRBV5-1; 10 positions agree with TRBD2. The CDR3 is 18 amino acids. J lost 2 bases, V lost 0 bases, and 7 bases had no gene match. Germline V gene data show CDR1 as SGHRS and CDR2 as YFSETQ. The CDR3 DNA reads as TGCGCCAGCAGCTTGGAGCCTAGCGGGGGCCTAAACACCGGGGAGCTGTTTTTT. Translation gives CASSLEPSGGLNTGELFF.

Only one count was recorded for this clonotype. The V and J genes are TRBV12-3 or TRBV12-4 and TRBJ1-2, with 8 positions matching TRBD1. The V and J ends lost 10 bases and 0 bases, in that order; junction bases with no gene match: 10. The CDR3 runs to 15 residues. The CDR3 spells CAIWSGDRTNYGYTF. CDR3 sequence (DNA): TGTGCCATCTGGTCTGGGGACAGGACTAACTATGGCTACACCTTC.

The chain is built from TRBV4-3 and TRBJ2-1; D not certain. V gave up 0 bases and J gave up 10 bases, with 16 bases separating them. Germline V lookup: CDR1 LGHNA, CDR2 YSLEER. The CDR3 contains 15 residues. The CDR3 protein is CASSQDLSVAGEQFF. The CDR3 nucleotides read TGCGCCAGCAGCCAAGATCTTTCGGTAGCCGGGGAGCAGTTCTTC.

V and J are TRBV10-2 and TRBJ2-5; TRBD2 matches 10 bases. V dropped 2 bases and J dropped 1; count of bases not matched to a gene: 13. The germline gives CDR1 WSHSY, CDR2 SAAADI. The CDR3 contains 19 residues. The CDR3 loop reads CASSEMASGGRVTQETQYF. CDR3 nucleotides: TGCGCCAGCAGTGAGATGGCTAGCGGGGGCCGAGTCACCCAAGAGACCCAGTACTTC.

This chain joins TRBV14 and TRBJ2-1, with D tentatively TRBD2 (6 bases). Trimming left V 0 bases short and J 0 bases short, with 12 bases between. CDR3 length: 17 amino acids. CDR1 SGHDN and CDR2 FVKESK come from the germline V gene. The CDR3 reads CASSQDVGGNSYNEQFF. The CDR3 nucleotides read TGTGCCAGCAGCCAAGACGTGGGCGGGAACTCCTACAATGAGCAGTTCTTC.